The 19 T cell receptor beta chains presented below share a single source sample, sequenced in a study of OX40 agonist ivuxolimab in advanced cancers. Clones were sequenced by immunoSEQ multiplex PCR, and TCRdb holds only the in-frame ones, with some missing. The sample has about 78,000 clones, around 94% seen once. Sequenced here: CD4+ or CD8+ T cells sorted from blood, sampled in a trial of the OX40 agonist ivuxolimab. These receptors were collected from an adult with an advanced solid tumor such as melanoma, head and neck, liver or kidney cancer.

This chain uses TRBV29-1 with TRBJ1-2, with no clear D. Trimming took 4 bases from V and 0 from J, leaving 9 bases between them. The CDR3 is made up of 13 amino acids. Germline CDR1 is SQVTM and CDR2 is ANQGSEA. CDR3 amino acids: CSVVRVSNYGYTF. The CDR3 bases are TGCAGCGTTGTGCGGGTTTCTAACTATGGCTACACCTTC.

The chain links TRBV6-5 to TRBJ2-1; perhaps TRBD2 as D (6 bases). This CDR3 is built from 14 residues. Trimming stripped 6 bases from V and 10 bases from J, with 19 bases between. Germline loops: CDR1 MNHEY, CDR2 SVGAGI. The CDR3 here is CASSRTLAEDEQFF. For the CDR3, the DNA is TGTGCCAGCAGCAGGACGTTAGCGGAGGACGAGCAGTTCTTC.

This clone appeared once. V gene TRBV5-4 combines with J gene TRBJ2-4, with D tentatively TRBD1 (6 bases). Germline V gene lookup returns CDR1 SGHNT and CDR2 YYREEE (reference sequence). The CDR3 totals 15 residues. The V and J ends lost 0 bases and 8 bases respectively, with 15 bases between them. As DNA, the CDR3 is TGTGCCAGCAGCTTGGACAGGGCGGGCGTTGACATTCAGTACTTC. This gives the protein CASSLDRAGVDIQYF.

This clone was recorded only once. The J gene is TRBJ1-5, the V gene TRBV18; D remains ambiguous. The CDR3 extends over 12 amino acids. Germline values: CDR1 KGHSH, CDR2 LQKENI. Trimming cost V 5 bases and J 7 bases, with 9 bases left between them. This CDR3 is CASSDSEQPQHF. CDR3 bases: TGTGCCAGCTCAGATAGCGAACAGCCCCAGCATTTT.

The gene calls are TRBV5-1 and TRBJ2-3; no definite D call. Germline CDR1 SGHRS, CDR2 YFSETQ. The CDR3 consists of 14 residues. Trimming took off 6 bases at V and 4 bases at J, with 15 bases between the two ends. The CDR3 bases are TGCGCCAGCAACCTTGACCCTGGGGCAGATACGCAGTATTTT. Protein product: CASNLDPGADTQYF.

A single count supports this clone. The V and J genes are TRBV2 and TRBJ1-1; D is unclear. Germline values: CDR1 SNHLY, CDR2 FYNNEI. Trimming took off 1 base at V and 0 bases at J, with 12 bases between the two ends. This CDR3 has 16 residues. CDR3: CASSEGPVTMNTEAFF. In DNA, the CDR3 is TGTGCCAGCAGTGAAGGCCCAGTTACCATGAACACTGAAGCTTTCTTT.

The chain employs TRBV6-1 and TRBJ1-2; D is perhaps TRBD1 (5 bases). The V end lost 6 bases, the J end lost 6 bases, and 11 bases lay between the germline ends. The CDR3 extends over 12 amino acids. CDR1 is MNHNS and CDR2 is SASEGT in the germline V gene. CDR3 region: CASSRVRDGYTF. The DNA for the CDR3 is TGTGCCAGCAGCAGGGTGAGGGATGGCTACACCTTC.

The gene calls are TRBV7-2 and TRBJ1-1; D ambiguous. The germline gives CDR1 SGHTA, CDR2 FQGNSA. The germline V and J ends were trimmed by 1 base and 3 bases, with 9 bases remaining between them. This CDR3 is 14 amino acids long. The CDR3 nucleotides are TGTGCCAGCAGCTTAGTCGGTTGGGACACTGAAGCTTTCTTT. It yields the protein CASSLVGWDTEAFF.

This clone was found once. The chain links TRBV30 to TRBJ1-3, with D uncertain. Trimming took off 2 bases at V and 3 bases at J, with 8 bases between the two ends. The CDR3 length is 13 residues. Germline CDR1 is GTSNPN and CDR2 is SVGIG (reference sequence). CDR3 nucleotide sequence: TGTGCCTGGAGTCGGGGTGGTGGAAACACCATATATTTT. Protein product: CAWSRGGGNTIYF.

The V and J genes are TRBV7-9 and TRBJ1-2; D may be TRBD1 (5 bases). The CDR3 is made up of 14 amino acids. Trimming cost V 6 bases and J 4 bases, with 15 bases left between them. Germline CDR1 is SEHNR and CDR2 is FQNEAQ (reference sequence). The CDR3 loop is CASRPSGGGYGYTF. The CDR3, as DNA: TGTGCCAGCAGGCCCTCCGGGGGAGGCTATGGCTACACCTTC.

The J gene is TRBJ1-2, the V gene TRBV6-6; D unclear. In germline, CDR1 is MNHNY, CDR2 SVGAGI (reference sequence). Trimming cost V 0 bases and J 6 bases, with 17 bases left between them. The CDR3 is 16 residues long. In DNA form, the CDR3 reads TGTGCCAGCAGTTACTCTAGCACAACCCATGGGCATGGCTACACCTTC. This sequence encodes CASSYSSTTHGHGYTF.

The gene calls are TRBV2 and TRBJ2-7; 8 bases fit TRBD2. The CDR3 is 15 residues long. V dropped 5 bases and J dropped 5; count of bases not matched to a gene: 11. CDR1 is SNHLY, CDR2 FYNNEI, per germline. The CDR3 nucleotides read TGTGCCAGCAGTCTTTCCGGGACTAGTTTCCACGAGCAGTACTTC. This sequence encodes CASSLSGTSFHEQYF.

Regarding this clone: The junction differs from germline at one of its ends, possibly a read error. V usage is TRBV2 and J usage is TRBJ1-2; D unclear. The V gene's germline CDR1 is SNHLY and CDR2 FYNNEI. The CDR3 sequence is 12 residues long. This CDR3 is CASREQDYGYTF. CDR3 nucleotides: TGTGCCAGCCGTGAGCAGGACTATGGCTACACCTTC. Full variable domain (missing parts from reference TRBV2 and TRBJ1-2): EPEVTQTPSHQVTQMGQEVILRCVPISNHLYFYWYRQILGQKVEFLVSFYNNEISEKSEIFDDQFSVERPDGSNFTLKIRSTKLEDSAMYFCASREQDYGYTFGSGTRLTVV.

This clone was counted only a few times. The chain joins TRBV6-6 to TRBJ2-7; 7 bases fit TRBD1. V was clipped by 4 bases and J by 0 bases; unmatched bases: 6. Germline V gives CDR1 MNHNY, CDR2 SVGAGI (reference sequence). The CDR3 contains 15 residues. Here the CDR3 DNA reads TGTGCCAGCAGTTCGACAGGGAAGAGCTCCTACGAGCAGTACTTC. Its protein is CASSSTGKSSYEQYF.

J is TRBJ1-1 and V is TRBV5-1; D gene uncertain. Trimming cost V 0 bases and J 1 base, with 4 bases left between them. The CDR3 is 13 amino acids. The germline V gene has CDR1 SGHRS and CDR2 YFSETQ. This chain's CDR3 is CASSLAENTEAFF. CDR3 nucleotides: TGCGCCAGCAGCTTGGCAGAGAACACTGAAGCTTTCTTT.

This clone was seen once. V and J are TRBV5-1 and TRBJ2-5; D remains ambiguous. This CDR3 contains 14 residues. Germline CDR1 and CDR2: SGHRS and YFSETQ. With 5 bases removed from V and 3 bases from J, the gap between germline ends came to 14 bases. The CDR3 here is CASRAGPQEETQYF. The CDR3 bases are TGCGCCAGCAGGGCCGGGCCCCAGGAAGAGACCCAGTACTTC.

The CDR3 DNA follows: TGTGCCAGCAGCCTATTCAGGGAGTCGGAGACCCAGTACTTC. This gives the protein CASSLFRESETQYF. The V call is TRBV11-2, the J call TRBJ2-5; D is possibly TRBD1 or TRBD2 (5 bases each). In germline, CDR1 is SGHAT, CDR2 FQNNGV. The CDR3 sequence is 14 residues long. Trimming took off 5 bases at V and 5 bases at J, with 15 bases between the two ends.

The chain links TRBV5-1 to TRBJ2-5; 11 bases match TRBD2. Losses at the gene ends were 1 base for V and 5 bases for J; bases not matched to a gene: 7. This CDR3 is built from 16 residues. Germline assignment: CDR1 SGHRS and CDR2 YFSETQ. This chain's CDR3 is CASSLYTSGSEETQYF. The CDR3 coding sequence is TGCGCCAGCAGCTTGTATACTAGCGGGAGTGAGGAGACCCAGTACTTC.

The chain links TRBV28 to TRBJ2-7; 8 bases map to TRBD1. Germline-derived CDR1 and CDR2 are MDHEN and SYDVKM. The CDR3 runs 15 residues. With V trimmed by 4 bases and J by 5 bases, 10 bases remained unmatched. CDR3: CASSSPGGPAHEQYF. CDR3 sequence (DNA): TGTGCCAGCAGTTCCCCAGGGGGCCCGGCCCACGAGCAGTACTTC.